These 6 T cell receptor beta chains share one sample of origin, sequenced in a study of blood T cell repertoires in COVID-19. Method: immunoSEQ multiplex PCR; TCRdb's copy keeps in-frame clones and lacks some. This table has about 160,000 clones, roughly 82% appearing once. The source material was peripheral blood. The receptors originated from a woman aged 40 to 55 with COVID-19, enrolled during active disease.

Written as DNA, the CDR3 is TGTGCCAGCAGCCAAGGGGGACTCAATGCCTACGAGCAGTACTTC. Translation gives CASSQGGLNAYEQYF. The chain has TRBV3-1 (or the pseudogene TRBV3-2) and TRBJ2-7; D may be TRBD2 (6 bases). The CDR3 covers 15 residues. CDR1 and CDR2 (germline): LGHDT, YNNKEL (reference sequence). V was shortened by 1 base and J by 2 bases, with 12 bases between the two germline ends.

This chain connects TRBV30 to TRBJ2-2; 8 bases agree with TRBD2. The CDR3 runs to 16 residues. CDR1 GTSNPN and CDR2 SVGIG come from the germline V gene (reference sequence). V lost 3 bases and J lost 1; bases outside the gene matches: 7. The CDR3 reads CAWRKASGWNTGELFF. In nucleotides, the CDR3 is TGTGCCTGGAGGAAAGCTAGCGGGTGGAACACCGGGGAGCTGTTTTTT.

This sequence joins TRBV19 and TRBJ1-1, with D unresolved. The CDR3 sequence is 12 residues long. The ends were cut back, 3 bases at V and 1 base at J, with 3 bases in the middle. The germline V gene has CDR1 LNHDA and CDR2 SQIVND (reference sequence). The CDR3 DNA sequence: TGTGCCAGTAGTATCGGGAACACTGAAGCTTTCTTT. Amino acids: CASSIGNTEAFF.

This clone has more than one count but fewer than ten. This chain uses TRBV10-3 with TRBJ2-3; 13 nucleotides align to TRBD2. Germline values: CDR1 ENHRY, CDR2 SYGVKD. V gave up 9 bases and J gave up 3 bases; unmatched junction bases: 6. CDR3 length equals 15 residues. This CDR3 is CAIKTSGGRTDTQYF. CDR3 sequence (DNA): TGTGCCATAAAGACTAGCGGGGGGCGTACAGATACGCAGTATTTT.

The V call is TRBV25-1, the J call TRBJ1-2; 12 nucleotides line up with TRBD1. V lost 4 bases to trimming and J lost 2 bases; unmatched junction nucleotides: 11. The CDR3 length is 18 residues. The germline gives CDR1 MGHDK, CDR2 SYGVNS. The CDR3 DNA sequence: TGTGCCAGCAGTGGAAGGTGGGACAGGGGGCGCGGAAACTATGGCTACACCTTC. Translated: CASSGRWDRGRGNYGYTF.

This clone was observed a few times. The V call is TRBV7-9, the J call TRBJ2-1; 8 nucleotides align to TRBD2. Germline values: CDR1 SEHNR, CDR2 FQNEAQ (reference sequence). The CDR3 loop spans 15 amino acids. J gave up 5 bases and V 5 bases, and 8 bases lay outside the gene matches. CDR3 nucleotides: TGTGCCAGCAGCGGGCTCCTAGCGGGTCACAATGAGCAGTTCTTC. This gives the protein CASSGLLAGHNEQFF.